What follows are 25 T cell receptor beta chains derived from one specimen sequenced in a study of blood T cells in healthy people across ages. Combining a sample-barcoded 5' primer with a J-beta primer mix, a second PCR ran for roughly 6 to 12 cycles. TCRdb re-called the 5' RACE reads with MiXCR, one entry per CDR3 protein. The sample gives roughly 1,700,000 distinct CDR3 sequences, 28% of which show up once; about 7.7% is in the top ten. Sequencing was done on a sample of blood. The receptors come from a woman in her 30s in good health.

This clonotype was counted once. The CDR3 here is CASTLGRRNEKLFF. For the CDR3, the DNA is TGTGCCAGCACCCTAGGTAGGAGGAATGAAAAACTGTTTTTT. The chain carries TRBV6-1 and TRBJ1-4, with D hard to call. V lost 7 bases, J lost 5 bases, and 14 bases lay in between. The germline V gene has CDR1 MNHNS and CDR2 SASEGT. The CDR3 has 14 residues.

As regards this clonotype: One junction end does not reproduce the germline sequence, and a read error may be involved. The genes are TRBV6-5 and TRBJ1-2; no reliable D call. The CDR3 consists of 16 residues. Germline lookup yields CDR1 MNHEY and CDR2 SVGAGI. The CDR3 region has the DNA TGTACCAGCAGTTATTTCGGGGAAGGAAAAAACTATGGCTACACCTTC. It specifies CTSSYFGEGKNYGYTF.

This clonotype was detected many times. The rearrangement joins TRBV20-1 to TRBJ2-5; TRBD2 is a possible D gene (6 bases). CDR1 and CDR2 from the germline V gene are DFQATT and SNEGSKA (reference sequence). This CDR3 contains 15 residues. The V gene lost 0 bases and the J gene lost 1 base, with 12 bases spanning the gap. DNA for the CDR3: TGCAGTGCTAGAGACCTAAGGGACTCCCAAGAGACCCAGTACTTC. Its protein product is CSARDLRDSQETQYF.

With respect to this clonotype: No conserved phenylalanine or tryptophan is present at the end of the CDR3, so a read error is the likely explanation. The J gene is TRBJ1-2, the V gene TRBV20-1; weak D call: TRBD1 (5 bases). V shed 7 bases and J shed 1 base, with 10 bases lying between them. CDR1 and CDR2 (germline): DFQATT, SNEGSKA (reference sequence). The length of the CDR3 is 12 residues. The CDR3 bases are TGCAGTGTAACGACAGATAACTATGGCTACACCCTC. Translation gives CSVTTDNYGYTL.

This clonotype was seen only a few times. The V call is TRBV15, the J call TRBJ2-4; D unresolved. The CDR3 covers 15 residues. From germline, CDR1 is LNHNV and CDR2 YYDKDF (reference sequence). The V end lost 5 bases, the J end lost 0 bases, and 11 bases lay between the germline ends. Here the CDR3 DNA reads TGTGCCACCAGCGGACGGGTCTCAGCCAAAAACATTCAGTACTTC. Translating it yields CATSGRVSAKNIQYF. Supplemented by reference TRBV15 and TRBJ2-4, the full variable domain reads DAMVIQNPRYQVTQFGKPVTLSCSQTLNHNVMYWYQQKSSQAPKLLFHYYDKDFNNEADTPDNFQSRRPNTSFCFLDIRSPGLGDTAMYLCATSGRVSAKNIQYFGAGTRLSVL.

The table lists this clonotype with a few counts. The genes are TRBV15 and TRBJ1-2; D unresolved. The CDR3 has 12 residues. V lost 2 bases and J lost 8, with 9 bases in between. CDR1 is LNHNV, CDR2 YYDKDF, per germline (reference sequence). The CDR3 DNA reads as TGTGCCACCAGCAGAAACTTGGGAGGCTACACCTTC. Its protein product is CATSRNLGGYTF.

In this sample, this clonotype turned up a few times. CDR3 in amino acids: CASSPSTGGEAEQYF. The CDR3 DNA reads as TGTGCCAGCTCACCATCAACAGGGGGAGAGGCCGAGCAGTACTTC. The chain couples TRBV18 to TRBJ2-7, with 8 nucleotides matching TRBD1. CDR3 size: 15 residues. V gave up 2 bases and J gave up 6 bases; unmatched junction bases: 9. From germline, CDR1 is KGHSH and CDR2 LQKENI.

As regards this clonotype: This may be a read error, as it is one base from a much larger clone. The rearrangement uses TRBV4-1 and TRBJ2-6; D not resolved. The V and J ends lost 1 base and 0 bases respectively, with 16 bases between them. Germline V gene sequence: CDR1 MGHRA, CDR2 YSYEKL. This CDR3 has 19 amino acids. CDR3 protein: CASSQGIRKMDSGANVLTF. CDR3 bases: TGCGCCAGCAGCCAAGGGATTAGAAAGATGGACTCTGGGGCCAACGTCCTGACTTTC.

In its sample, this clonotype was seen a few times. The rearrangement joins TRBV20-1 to TRBJ2-6; TRBD1 agrees at 9 bases. The CDR3 length is 17 residues. CDR1 and CDR2 (germline): DFQATT, SNEGSKA (reference sequence). The V segment lost 3 bases and the J segment 3 bases; nucleotides outside the gene matches: 9. For the CDR3, the DNA is TGCAGTGCTAGCCCGGGACAGGGACAACGTGGGGCCAACGTCCTGACTTTC. Translating gives CSASPGQGQRGANVLTF.

This clonotype was observed many times. The chain joins TRBV6-5 to TRBJ2-5; 14 positions agree with TRBD2. Germline-derived CDR1 and CDR2 are MNHEY and SVGAGI. Losses at the gene ends were 2 bases for V and 1 base for J; bases not matched to a gene: 0. This CDR3 region has 16 residues. CDR3 sequence: CASSYGTSGGQETQYF. CDR3 bases: TGTGCCAGCAGTTACGGGACTAGCGGGGGCCAAGAGACCCAGTACTTC.

This clonotype was recorded only once. The junction and the germline gene differ at one end; a read error may be behind it. This rearrangement joins TRBV7-6 to TRBJ2-6, with TRBD1 matching 8 bases. This CDR3 has 19 residues. The germline V gene has CDR1 SGHVS and CDR2 FNYEAQ. The CDR3: CASSHPSGGDTSGANVRTF. Written as DNA, the CDR3 is TGTGCCAGCAGCCATCCTTCAGGGGGCGATACGTCTGGGGCCAACGTCCGGACTTTC.

This clonotype was recorded a few times. The chain uses TRBV6-6 and TRBJ2-5; TRBD1 is a possible D gene (5 bases). Germline V lookup: CDR1 MNHNY, CDR2 SVGAGI (reference sequence). V was pared by 10 bases and J by 1 base, with 16 bases between. The CDR3 has 14 residues. DNA of the CDR3: TGTGCCAAATCAACTGGGCAGGGCCAAGAGACCCAGTACTTC. This translates into CAKSTGQGQETQYF.

This clonotype has a handful of counts. V gene TRBV7-9 combines with J gene TRBJ2-7; 7 bases map to TRBD1. CDR3 length: 15 residues. V lost 5 bases to trimming and J lost 5 bases; unmatched junction nucleotides: 12. Germline values: CDR1 SEHNR, CDR2 FQNEAQ (reference sequence). Written as DNA, the CDR3 is TGTGCCAGCAGCCCCAGAGGGGGCCAAGGTGACGAGCAGTACTTC. Translating it yields CASSPRGGQGDEQYF. Looking up the rest from reference TRBV7-9 and TRBJ2-7 gives the full variable domain: DTGVSQNPRHKITKRGQNVTFRCDPISEHNRLYWYRQTLGQGPEFLTYFQNEAQLEKSRLLSDRFSAERPKGSFSTLEIQRTEQGDSAMYLCASSPRGGQGDEQYFGPGTRLTVT.

This clonotype was seen more than once but under ten times. The chain uses TRBV9 and TRBJ2-3; a weak D match, TRBD1 (6 bases). Germline CDR1 SGDLS, CDR2 YYNGEE. Trimming left V 4 bases short and J 1 base short, with 19 bases between. The CDR3 runs to 17 residues. CDR3 nucleotide sequence: TGTGCCAGCAGCCCCCGTGGGACACAGGGTGGCACAGATACGCAGTATTTT. As protein: CASSPRGTQGGTDTQYF.

Worth noting for this clonotype: The junction and the germline gene differ at one end; a read error may be behind it. V gene TRBV29-1 combines with J gene TRBJ2-4; 7 nucleotides agree with TRBD1. CDR3 length: 13 amino acids. The germline CDR1 and CDR2 sequences are SQVTM and ANQGSEA. This CDR3 reads CSVDDRAKTIQYF. CDR3 nucleotide sequence: TGCAGCGTTGACGACAGGGCCAAAACCATTCAATACTTC.

The chain is built from TRBV4-3 and TRBJ2-5; D not certain. The end of the DNA fits TRBJ2-7 better, so the J call may be wrong. There are 14 residues in the CDR3. The V gene's germline CDR1 is LGHNA and CDR2 YSLEER. The CDR3 DNA reads as TGCGCCAGCAGCCAAGAGTCGTCCGCCAGCGAGCAGTACTTC. Amino acid sequence: CASSQESSASEQYF.

V is TRBV9 and J is TRBJ2-1; possible D gene TRBD2, 5 bases. The germline V gene encodes CDR1 SGDLS and CDR2 YYNGEE. V was cut by 4 bases and J by 8 bases, with 16 bases left in between. The CDR3 extends over 14 amino acids. This chain's CDR3 is CASSLGLTSHEQFF. In DNA, the CDR3 is TGTGCCAGCAGCCTAGGACTTACCAGCCATGAGCAGTTCTTC. Variable domain in full (rest from reference TRBV9 and TRBJ2-1): DSGVTQTPKHLITATGQRVTLRCSPRSGDLSVYWYQQSLDQGLQFLIQYYNGEERAKGNILERFSAQQFPDLHSELNLSSLELGDSALYFCASSLGLTSHEQFFGPGTRLTVL.

The chain has TRBV4-3 and TRBJ2-3, with D perhaps given as TRBD1 or TRBD2 (6 bases each). This CDR3 spans 17 amino acids. The V gene lost 4 bases and the J gene lost 0 bases, with 17 bases spanning the gap. The germline gives CDR1 LGHNA, CDR2 YSLEER. The CDR3 DNA sequence: TGCGCCAGCAGCCTAGGGGGACGGGAGCGAAGCACAGATACGCAGTATTTT. Protein sequence: CASSLGGRERSTDTQYF.

The chain joins TRBV12-3 or TRBV12-4 to TRBJ2-2; either TRBD1 or TRBD2 may fit D (5 bases each). This CDR3 region has 17 residues. The V and J ends lost 6 bases and 0 bases respectively, with 17 bases between them. Here the CDR3 reads CASSSPLGRSNTGELFF. The CDR3 nucleotides read TGTGCCAGCAGCTCACCACTGGGACGGTCGAACACCGGGGAGCTGTTTTTT.

This clonotype was recorded a few times. The V gene is TRBV5-1, the J gene TRBJ2-3; 12 bases map to TRBD2. Germline V gives CDR1 SGHRS, CDR2 YFSETQ. The V segment lost 4 bases and the J segment 2 bases; nucleotides outside the gene matches: 8. This CDR3 has 17 residues. The CDR3 reads CASSKRLAGDPTDTQYF. CDR3 DNA sequence: TGCGCCAGCAGCAAAAGACTAGCGGGGGACCCCACAGATACGCAGTATTTT.

The chain employs TRBV5-5 and TRBJ2-2; D unresolved. This CDR3 region has 15 residues. The V end lost 0 bases, the J end lost 4 bases, and 10 bases lay between the germline ends. The germline CDR1 and CDR2 sequences are SGHKS and YYEKEE (reference sequence). The CDR3 is CASSLVTSSTGELFF. The DNA of the CDR3 is TGTGCCAGCAGCTTGGTAACATCGAGCACCGGGGAGCTGTTTTTT. The full variable domain, in which reference TRBV5-5 and TRBJ2-2 provide the parts outside the CDR3, is DAGVTQSPTHLIKTRGQQVTLRCSPISGHKSVSWYQQVLGQGPQFIFQYYEKEERGRGNFPDRFSARQFPNYSSELNVNALLLGDSALYLCASSLVTSSTGELFFGEGSRLTVL.

This clonotype appeared a few times. This sequence joins TRBV2 and TRBJ2-6; 13 bases match TRBD2. CDR1 SNHLY and CDR2 FYNNEI come from the germline V gene. This CDR3 is built from 18 residues. Trimming at V came to 3 bases and at J to 4 bases, leaving 6 bases not matched to a gene. The CDR3 region has the DNA TGTGCCAGCAGTGAGACTAGCGGGAGGACCTGGGGGGCCAACGTCCTGACTTTC. Its translation: CASSETSGRTWGANVLTF. The whole variable domain, remainder taken from reference TRBV2 and TRBJ2-6, is EPEVTQTPSHQVTQMGQEVILRCVPISNHLYFYWYRQILGQKVEFLVSFYNNEISEKSEIFDDQFSVERPDGSNFTLKIRSTKLEDSAMYFCASSETSGRTWGANVLTFGAGSRLTVL.

V and J are TRBV20-1 and TRBJ2-3, with TRBD1 identical over 7 bases. CDR1 and CDR2 (germline): DFQATT, SNEGSKA (reference sequence). The CDR3 contains 14 residues. V dropped 0 bases and J dropped 6; count of bases not matched to a gene: 6. Written as DNA, the CDR3 is TGCAGTGCTAGAGATACAGGGGCAGGGGATACGCAGTATTTT. Its translation: CSARDTGAGDTQYF.

This chain connects TRBV7-9 to TRBJ2-1, with D tentatively TRBD1 (6 bases). Germline CDR1 SEHNR, CDR2 FQNEAQ (reference sequence). V dropped 3 bases and J dropped 6 bases, with 12 bases sitting between them. The CDR3 contains 14 residues. CDR3 sequence (DNA): TGTGCCAGCAGCTTCGGACAGAGGGTCAATGAGCAGTTCTTC. It translates to CASSFGQRVNEQFF.

This clonotype turned up a few times. The chain has TRBV6-5 and TRBJ2-5, with D maybe TRBD2 (6 bases). This CDR3 is built from 12 residues. The V end was cut by 0 bases, the J end by 9 bases, with 8 bases between. Germline V gene sequence: CDR1 MNHEY, CDR2 SVGAGI. This CDR3 reads CASSYSGEAQYF. CDR3 bases: TGTGCCAGCAGTTACTCGGGGGAGGCCCAGTACTTC.